The 20 T cell receptor beta chains reported below all come from one sample, sequenced in a study of response to subunit inactivated influenza vaccine. TCRdb called the RT-PCR reads again in MiXCR, with one record for every CDR3 protein. The table includes roughly 570,000 distinct CDR3 sequences, 13% to 15% detected once. The input for sequencing was PBMCs from blood, taken approximately 13 days after vaccination. Source of these receptors: a middle-aged man who received an inactivated influenza vaccine.

This clonotype was detected ten times or more. The CDR3 bases are TGTGCCAGCAGTTTAGGCTTGACACTCTCCTACGAGCAGTACTTC. As protein: CASSLGLTLSYEQYF. The rearrangement joins TRBV12-3 or TRBV12-4 to TRBJ2-7; D is unresolved. V gave up 1 base and J gave up 0 bases, with 10 bases separating them. This CDR3 is built from 15 residues.

The V call is TRBV29-1, the J call TRBJ2-1; possible D gene TRBD1, 5 bases. This CDR3 is built from 12 residues. Germline CDR1 reads SQVTM; CDR2 reads ANQGSEA. The V gene lost 1 base and the J gene lost 8 bases, with 9 bases spanning the gap. The CDR3 is CSVEGQGYEQFF. The CDR3 DNA follows: TGCAGCGTTGAAGGGCAGGGCTATGAGCAGTTCTTC.

The table lists this clonotype with a few counts. The gene calls are TRBV7-9 and TRBJ1-1, with 8 bases aligning to TRBD1. The CDR3 loop spans 13 amino acids. V gave up 2 bases and J gave up 6 bases; unmatched junction bases: 2. Germline V gene lookup returns CDR1 SEHNR and CDR2 FQNEAQ (reference sequence). In DNA form, the CDR3 reads TGTGCCAGCAGCTTATCAGGGGGCCCTGAAGCTTTCTTT. Residues: CASSLSGGPEAFF.

This clonotype was recorded a few times. The V and J genes are TRBV28 and TRBJ1-3; D might be TRBD1 (5 bases). V was shortened by 9 bases and J by 0 bases, with 18 bases between the two germline ends. The CDR3 loop spans 16 amino acids. Germline loops: CDR1 MDHEN, CDR2 SYDVKM. CDR3 loop: CASWPGRGYSGNTIYF. DNA of the CDR3: TGTGCCAGTTGGCCGGGACGGGGGTACTCTGGAAACACCATATATTTT.

The chain uses TRBV5-5 and TRBJ2-3, with TRBD1 matching over 9 bases. V lost 4 bases, J lost 2 bases, and 8 bases stayed unmatched. CDR1 is SGHKS and CDR2 is YYEKEE in the germline V gene (reference sequence). The CDR3 spans 16 residues. CDR3 region: CASSLRTGVNTDTQYF. In DNA, the CDR3 is TGTGCCAGCAGCCTGAGGACAGGGGTAAACACAGATACGCAGTATTTT.

This clonotype was observed a few times. The rearrangement uses TRBV5-1 and TRBJ2-1; 8 positions agree with TRBD2. CDR3 length: 17 amino acids. Losses at the gene ends were 5 bases for V and 0 bases for J; bases not matched to a gene: 10. CDR1 and CDR2 from the germline V gene are SGHRS and YFSETQ. In DNA form, the CDR3 reads TGCGCCAGCAGTTCGAAACGACTAGCGATCTCCTACAATGAGCAGTTCTTC. Translated, it gives CASSSKRLAISYNEQFF.

The table lists this clonotype with a few counts. The chain uses TRBV5-6 and TRBJ1-1, with 7 bases matching TRBD1. Germline CDR1 and CDR2: SGHDT and YYEEEE. The CDR3 extends over 17 amino acids. V was pared by 3 bases and J by 1 base, with 12 bases of the junction left unmatched. The CDR3, as DNA: TGTGCCAGCAGCTGGGGACTGACAGGGACCAGGAACACTGAAGCTTTCTTT. Translation gives CASSWGLTGTRNTEAFF. Looking up the rest from reference TRBV5-6 and TRBJ1-1 gives the full variable domain: DAGVTQSPTHLIKTRGQQVTLRCSPKSGHDTVSWYQQALGQGPQFIFQYYEEEERQRGNFPDRFSGHQFPNYSSELNVNALLLGDSALYLCASSWGLTGTRNTEAFFGQGTRLTVV.

The chain couples TRBV15 to TRBJ2-5, with D possibly being TRBD1 (5 bases). Germline assignment: CDR1 LNHNV and CDR2 YYDKDF (reference sequence). The CDR3 spans 15 residues. The V and J ends lost 0 bases and 5 bases respectively, with 13 bases between them. CDR3 amino acids: CATSRDWGPYETQYF. As DNA, the CDR3 is TGTGCCACCAGCAGAGACTGGGGCCCATATGAGACCCAGTACTTC.

V and J are TRBV6-2 or TRBV6-3 and TRBJ1-1, with TRBD1 identical over 9 bases. Germline V gene sequence: CDR1 MNHEY, CDR2 SVGEGT. J lost 5 bases, V lost 2 bases, and 15 bases had no gene match. This CDR3 comprises 18 residues. CDR3 region: CASSYLTGQGRFNTEAFF. DNA of the CDR3: TGTGCCAGCAGTTACCTTACCGGACAGGGGAGGTTTAATACTGAAGCTTTCTTT.

The rearrangement links TRBV10-3 to TRBJ2-7, with 7 nucleotides matching TRBD1. The CDR3 contains 16 residues. Germline V CDR1 and CDR2: ENHRY, SYGVKD. V was pared by 2 bases and J by 3 bases, with 10 bases of the junction left unmatched. Written as DNA, the CDR3 is TGTGCCATCAGTGAGGAAGCCGGGACAGCTTTCTACGAGCAGTACTTC. Its translation: CAISEEAGTAFYEQYF.

The chain combines TRBV30 with TRBJ1-1, with D hard to call. The CDR3 length is 12 residues. Germline V gives CDR1 GTSNPN, CDR2 SVGIG (reference sequence). Trimming shortened V by 6 bases and J by 6 bases, and 14 bases separated the two germline ends. The CDR3 coding sequence is TGTGCCTGTTCCTCCCGGACTTCTGAAGCTTTCTTT. This translates into CACSSRTSEAFF. The full variable domain, its missing parts supplied by reference TRBV30 and TRBJ1-1, is SQTIHQWPATLVQPVGSPLSLECTVEGTSNPNLYWYRQAAGRGLQLLFYSVGIGQISSEVPQNLSASRPQDRQFILSSKKLLLSDSGFYLCACSSRTSEAFFGQGTRLTVV.

The DNA for the CDR3 is TGCGCCAGCAGCCGGGGCGGACAGAACTATGGCTACACCTTC. It codes for CASSRGGQNYGYTF. The chain couples TRBV4-3 to TRBJ1-2; D might be TRBD1 (6 bases). Germline V CDR1 and CDR2: LGHNA, YSLEER. CDR3 length: 14 residues. The germline V and J ends were trimmed by 4 bases and 2 bases, with 11 bases remaining between them.

Details on this clonotype: A much larger clone differs by one base, so this may be a read error. The CDR3 carries no conserved terminal phenylalanine or tryptophan, so it likely arises from a read error. This chain joins TRBV5-1 and TRBJ2-3; 7 bases map to TRBD1. The CDR3 has 15 amino acids. Germline CDR1 SGHRS, CDR2 YFSETQ. Germline trimming cut 2 bases from V and 5 bases from J; bases unmatched to any gene: 8. The CDR3 nucleotides read TGCGCCAGCAGCTTCCGACAGGGTTTCGGAGATACGCAGTATTGT. Protein sequence: CASSFRQGFGDTQYC.

The chain has TRBV10-2 and TRBJ2-1; D not resolved. Trimming pared 11 bases from V and 3 bases from J, leaving 11 bases between. This CDR3 region has 12 residues. Germline V gives CDR1 WSHSY, CDR2 SAAADI. This CDR3 reads CASLSNYNEQFF. DNA of the CDR3: TGCGCCTCTCTCTCTAACTACAATGAGCAGTTCTTC.

This clonotype showed up just a few times. This sequence joins TRBV10-3 and TRBJ2-3, with D unclear. The CDR3 contains 17 residues. The V and J ends lost 0 bases and 2 bases respectively, with 15 bases between them. From germline, CDR1 is ENHRY and CDR2 SYGVKD. CDR3 sequence (DNA): TGTGCCATCAGTGAGTCGTGGGCGCGGCCTAACACAGATACGCAGTATTTT. Its translation: CAISESWARPNTDTQYF.

At least ten counts were recorded for this clonotype. The gene calls are TRBV12-3 or TRBV12-4 and TRBJ1-4; D remains ambiguous. The CDR3 has 15 amino acids. The V gene lost 1 base and the J gene lost 0 bases, with 6 bases spanning the gap. Here the CDR3 DNA reads TGTGCCAGCAGTTTAGGGGATTCAACTAATGAAAAACTGTTTTTT. Translated, it gives CASSLGDSTNEKLFF.

This clonotype was recorded a few times. The rearrangement uses TRBV20-1 and TRBJ2-1; D tentatively fits TRBD1 or TRBD2 (7 bases each). The length of the CDR3 is 15 residues. Trimming took off 5 bases at V and 6 bases at J, with 20 bases between the two ends. From germline, CDR1 is DFQATT and CDR2 SNEGSKA (reference sequence). This CDR3 reads CSAPREGARSNEQFF. CDR3 bases: TGCAGTGCTCCGAGGGAGGGGGCGCGTAGCAATGAGCAGTTCTTC.

The sample holds a few counts of this clonotype. The chain is built from TRBV24-1 and TRBJ2-5; weak D call: TRBD2 (7 bases). The CDR3 spans 15 residues. Germline CDR1 reads KGHDR; CDR2 reads SFDVKD. The V end lost 7 bases, the J end lost 5 bases, and 19 bases lay between the germline ends. As DNA, the CDR3 is TGTGCCACCAGAGCCAATGGGGGGGCCGGGGAGACCCAGTACTTC. Its protein product is CATRANGGAGETQYF.

This clonotype was counted at least ten times. The V call is TRBV10-3, the J call TRBJ2-7, with D uncertain. The CDR3 runs to 14 residues. Trimming cost V 0 bases and J 2 bases, with 8 bases left between them. Germline CDR1 reads ENHRY; CDR2 reads SYGVKD. The CDR3: CAISESARTYEQYF. Written as DNA, the CDR3 is TGTGCCATCAGTGAGTCGGCCAGAACCTACGAGCAGTACTTC.

This clonotype has a handful of counts. CDR3 residues: CASSPGQPFYNEQFF. The DNA for the CDR3 is TGTGCCAGCAGTCCTGGACAGCCCTTCTACAATGAGCAGTTCTTC. This chain joins TRBV12-3 or TRBV12-4 and TRBJ2-1, with D possibly TRBD1 on 6 matching bases. V shed 5 bases and J shed 3 bases, with 14 bases lying between them. The CDR3 has 15 residues.